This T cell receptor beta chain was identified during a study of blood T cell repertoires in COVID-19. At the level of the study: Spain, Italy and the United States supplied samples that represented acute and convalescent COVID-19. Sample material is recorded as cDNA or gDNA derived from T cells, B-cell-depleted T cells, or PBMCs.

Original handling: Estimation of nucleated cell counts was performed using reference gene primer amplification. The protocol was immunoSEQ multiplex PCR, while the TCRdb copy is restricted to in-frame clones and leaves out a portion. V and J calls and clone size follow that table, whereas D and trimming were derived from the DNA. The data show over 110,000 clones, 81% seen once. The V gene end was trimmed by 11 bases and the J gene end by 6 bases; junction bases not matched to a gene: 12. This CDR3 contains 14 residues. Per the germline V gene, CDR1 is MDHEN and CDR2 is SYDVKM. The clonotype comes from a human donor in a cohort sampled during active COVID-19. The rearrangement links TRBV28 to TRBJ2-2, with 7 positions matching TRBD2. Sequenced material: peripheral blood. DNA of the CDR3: TGTGCCGGAAATACACCTGGGGGGGCCGGGGAGCTGTTTTTT. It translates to CAGNTPGGAGELFF.